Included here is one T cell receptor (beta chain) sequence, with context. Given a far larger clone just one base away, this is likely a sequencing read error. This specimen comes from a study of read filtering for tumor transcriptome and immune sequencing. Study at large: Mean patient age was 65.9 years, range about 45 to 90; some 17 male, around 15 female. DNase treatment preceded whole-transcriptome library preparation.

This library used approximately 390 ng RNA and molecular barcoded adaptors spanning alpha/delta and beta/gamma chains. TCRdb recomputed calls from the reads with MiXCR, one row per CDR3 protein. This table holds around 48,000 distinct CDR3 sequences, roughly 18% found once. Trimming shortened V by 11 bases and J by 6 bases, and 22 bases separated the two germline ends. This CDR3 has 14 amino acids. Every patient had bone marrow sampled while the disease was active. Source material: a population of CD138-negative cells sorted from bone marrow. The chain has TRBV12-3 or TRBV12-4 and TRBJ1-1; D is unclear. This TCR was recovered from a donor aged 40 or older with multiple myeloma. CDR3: CARTVTLDGAEAFF. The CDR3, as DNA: TGTGCCCGCACCGTCACTCTGGACGGAGCTGAAGCTTTCTTT.